The 22 T cell receptor beta chains below all came from one sample that was sequenced in a study of a mutant IDH1 vaccine in newly diagnosed glioma. Time point specified: week 47, end of study. What each vaccine dose contained was 300 ug of mutant IDH1 20-mer peptide, accompanied by topical imiquimod. The assay was immunoSEQ multiplex PCR, and TCRdb's table has in-frame clones only and misses some. Here the sample spans roughly 34,000 clones, around 90% being singletons. Their target antigens are unknown. The input for sequencing was PBMCs, taken from a glioma patient whose treatment included an IDH1 peptide vaccine. These receptors were taken from a middle-aged woman with glioma.

The chain joins TRBV7-9 to TRBJ2-7; D possibly matches TRBD1 or TRBD2 (6 bases each). The V gene lost 0 bases and the J gene lost 4 bases, with 13 bases spanning the gap. The length of the CDR3 is 15 residues. Germline lookup yields CDR1 SEHNR and CDR2 FQNEAQ (reference sequence). The DNA of the CDR3 is TGTGCCAGCAGCTTAGCGGGGGGCGCGGGGTACGAGCAGTACTTC. It codes for CASSLAGGAGYEQYF.

The table lists this clone with a count of one. The chain combines TRBV10-3 with TRBJ2-1; a possible D gene is TRBD1 (5 bases). The CDR3 spans 14 residues. Trimming stripped 9 bases from V and 4 bases from J, with 16 bases between. Germline V gene sequence: CDR1 ENHRY, CDR2 SYGVKD. Here the CDR3 DNA reads TGTGCCATTAAAGGGGCGGCCCTATACAATGAGCAGTTCTTC. Its protein product is CAIKGAALYNEQFF.

V usage is TRBV27 and J usage is TRBJ2-3; TRBD2 agrees at 14 bases. Per the germline V gene, CDR1 is MNHEY and CDR2 is SMNVEV (reference sequence). Trimming at V came to 4 bases and at J to 4 bases, leaving 7 bases not matched to a gene. There are 17 residues in the CDR3. CDR3 loop: CASSSRTGLAGADTQYF. In nucleotides, the CDR3 is TGTGCCAGCAGTTCTCGGACGGGACTAGCGGGAGCAGATACGCAGTATTTT.

The chain carries TRBV19 and TRBJ1-5; possible D gene TRBD1, 6 bases. The germline CDR1 and CDR2 sequences are LNHDA and SQIVND (reference sequence). The CDR3 has 13 amino acids. Deletions cut 10 bases from V and 3 bases from J, with 13 bases between. The DNA of the CDR3 is TGTGCCACCTCGGACAGCTTCAATCAGCCCCAGCATTTT. This encodes CATSDSFNQPQHF. The whole variable domain, filled in from reference TRBV19 and TRBJ1-5, reads DGGITQSPKYLFRKEGQNVTLSCEQNLNHDAMYWYRQDPGQGLRLIYYSQIVNDFQKGDIAEGYSVSREKKESFPLTVTSAQKNPTAFYLCATSDSFNQPQHFGDGTRLSIL.

The genes are TRBV2 and TRBJ1-5; maybe TRBD1 (5 bases). CDR1 is SNHLY, CDR2 FYNNEI, per germline. Trimming removed 7 bases at V and 3 bases at J, with 10 bases between. The CDR3 is made up of 13 amino acids. CDR3: CASIREYNQPQHF. CDR3 nucleotides: TGTGCCAGCATCAGGGAGTACAATCAGCCCCAGCATTTT.

This clone came up once. This chain links TRBV28 with TRBJ1-2; TRBD1 matches at 8 bases. CDR1 and CDR2 (germline): MDHEN, SYDVKM. The CDR3 has 15 residues. Trimming at V came to 5 bases and at J to 10 bases, leaving 15 bases not matched to a gene. The CDR3 here is CASSQFGTGRRDYTF. Written as DNA, the CDR3 is TGTGCCAGCAGTCAATTCGGGACAGGCCGACGAGACTACACCTTC.

J is TRBJ1-4 and V is TRBV19, with TRBD1 matching over 9 bases. Germline assignment: CDR1 LNHDA and CDR2 SQIVND (reference sequence). V lost 6 bases, J lost 8 bases, and 13 bases stayed unmatched. This CDR3 has 16 amino acids. CDR3 in amino acids: CASSNGRGTGTEKLFF. The CDR3 nucleotides are TGTGCCAGTAGCAACGGTCGGGGGACAGGGACCGAAAAACTGTTTTTT.

The V call is TRBV4-1, the J call TRBJ1-5; D is undetermined. The CDR3 is 13 amino acids. Germline CDR1 reads MGHRA; CDR2 reads YSYEKL. Trimming shortened V by 0 bases and J by 6 bases, and 6 bases separated the two germline ends. In DNA form, the CDR3 reads TGCGCCAGCAGCCAAGAGCCTTCTCAGCCCCAGCATTTT. As protein: CASSQEPSQPQHF.

The chain recombines TRBV5-4 with TRBJ1-2; D call uncertain. V gave up 4 bases and J gave up 0 bases, with 16 bases separating them. From germline, CDR1 is SGHNT and CDR2 YYREEE (reference sequence). This CDR3 comprises 16 residues. CDR3: CASSHGNTQANYGYTF. The CDR3 DNA sequence: TGTGCCAGCAGCCATGGCAACACCCAAGCTAACTATGGCTACACCTTC.

The chain joins TRBV14 to TRBJ1-5; possible D gene TRBD1, 6 bases. The CDR3 has 14 residues. V was clipped by 4 bases and J by 3 bases, with 10 bases between them. Per the germline V gene, CDR1 is SGHDN and CDR2 is FVKESK. The CDR3 nucleotides are TGTGCCAGCAGCCTCGCAGGGGTCAATCAGCCCCAGCATTTT. This translates into CASSLAGVNQPQHF.

The V call is TRBV19, the J call TRBJ1-1; 7 bases line up with TRBD1. Per germline, CDR1 LNHDA and CDR2 SQIVND (reference sequence). The junction had 6 bases not matched to a gene; V was cut back by 5 bases and J by 3 bases. The CDR3 length is 14 residues. The CDR3 DNA reads as TGTGCCAGTAGTTCGGGAGACAGGGACACTGAAGCTTTCTTT. Translation: CASSSGDRDTEAFF.

The chain employs TRBV4-1 and TRBJ1-5; D gene uncertain. With 1 base removed from V and 1 base from J, the gap between germline ends came to 8 bases. Germline V gene sequence: CDR1 MGHRA, CDR2 YSYEKL. The CDR3 loop spans 15 amino acids. The CDR3 spells CASSQVQVSNQPQHF. CDR3 DNA: TGCGCCAGCAGCCAAGTTCAGGTGAGCAATCAGCCCCAGCATTTT.

The V and J genes are TRBV10-3 and TRBJ1-1; 8 positions match TRBD1. V shed 8 bases and J 0 bases; nucleotides not matched to a gene: 2. Germline V CDR1 and CDR2: ENHRY, SYGVKD. This CDR3 region has 13 residues. The CDR3 protein is CAIGDRLNTEAFF. Written as DNA, the CDR3 is TGTGCCATCGGGGACAGGTTGAACACTGAAGCTTTCTTT.

The chain carries TRBV6-5 and TRBJ2-1; 7 bases fit TRBD1. Germline V gene lookup returns CDR1 MNHEY and CDR2 SVGAGI. This CDR3 has 16 amino acids. Losses at the gene ends were 2 bases for V and 8 bases for J; bases not matched to a gene: 12. CDR3 amino acids: CASSYTTQTGNHEQFF. The DNA of the CDR3 is TGTGCCAGCAGTTACACGACCCAGACAGGGAATCATGAGCAGTTCTTC.

The chain joins TRBV6-1 to TRBJ2-7, with 9 positions matching TRBD1. Per the germline V gene, CDR1 is MNHNS and CDR2 is SASEGT. V lost 8 bases and J lost 2; bases outside the gene matches: 10. The CDR3 runs to 15 residues. The CDR3 loop reads CASRMDRGGTYEQYF. CDR3 DNA: TGTGCCAGCCGGATGGACAGGGGAGGCACCTACGAGCAGTACTTC.

The chain is built from TRBV18 and TRBJ1-2; 7 bases map to TRBD1. Germline CDR1 KGHSH, CDR2 LQKENI. The trim removed 2 bases at V and 3 bases at J, leaving 6 bases unmatched. The CDR3 consists of 15 residues. The CDR3 protein is CASSPRQGFDYGYTF. In nucleotides, the CDR3 is TGTGCCAGCTCACCAAGACAGGGCTTTGACTATGGCTACACCTTC.

The chain combines TRBV4-2 with TRBJ1-2, with D possibly being TRBD1 (5 bases). V was clipped by 3 bases and J by 6 bases, with 14 bases between them. This CDR3 contains 14 residues. The germline gives CDR1 LGHNA, CDR2 YNFKEQ. In nucleotides, the CDR3 is TGTGCCAGCAGCCACAGGGATGGGGCGGATGGCTACACCTTC. This gives the protein CASSHRDGADGYTF.

The V call is TRBV4-1, the J call TRBJ1-5, with a tentative D call TRBD1 (5 bases). V lost 0 bases to trimming and J lost 2 bases, with 20 bases between them. The CDR3 runs to 19 residues. CDR1 MGHRA and CDR2 YSYEKL come from the germline V gene. CDR3 region: CASSQELAPGRRRNQPQHF. As DNA, the CDR3 is TGCGCCAGCAGCCAAGAGCTTGCGCCGGGGCGACGGCGCAATCAGCCCCAGCATTTT.

The chain recombines TRBV6-6 with TRBJ1-1, with 8 bases lining up with TRBD1. The germline CDR1 and CDR2 sequences are MNHNY and SVGAGI (reference sequence). This CDR3 region has 15 residues. J lost 1 base, V lost 5 bases, and 6 bases had no gene match. The CDR3 DNA follows: TGTGCCAGCAGTCACCAGGGGGCCGGGAACACTGAAGCTTTCTTT. This gives the protein CASSHQGAGNTEAFF.

This chain joins TRBV19 and TRBJ1-1; TRBD1 matches at 9 bases. The germline gives CDR1 LNHDA, CDR2 SQIVND (reference sequence). Trimming removed 7 bases from V and 5 bases from J; junction bases left unmatched: 8. The CDR3 totals 14 residues. The CDR3 nucleotides are TGTGCCAGTACCCTAGACAGGGGGAGAACTGAAGCTTTCTTT. This sequence encodes CASTLDRGRTEAFF.

The V call is TRBV6-5, the J call TRBJ1-4; 7 bases agree with TRBD1. J was trimmed by 4 bases and V by 5 bases; bases with no gene match: 4. The germline V gene encodes CDR1 MNHEY and CDR2 SVGAGI. CDR3 size: 14 residues. CDR3 sequence: CASSAGQRNEKLFF. CDR3 sequence (DNA): TGTGCCAGCAGTGCGGGACAGCGTAATGAAAAACTGTTTTTT.

The chain has TRBV5-1 and TRBJ1-1; 9 bases agree with TRBD1. The ends lost 5 bases at V and 5 bases at J; junction bases unmatched: 7. Germline-derived CDR1 and CDR2 are SGHRS and YFSETQ. This CDR3 has 14 amino acids. The CDR3 DNA reads TGCGCCAGCAGAAAACAGGGGGCGGTAACTGAAGCTTTCTTT. Amino acids: CASRKQGAVTEAFF.